Shown below are 7 T cell receptor beta chains from a single sample sequenced in a study of response to subunit inactivated influenza vaccine (dated by TCRdb to 2017 to 2018). Library prep was done by RT-PCR. Sequencer: Illumina HiSeq 2500. Clones were called with MiXCR by TCRdb after fastp trimmed the public reads at Q25, and only in-frame beta chains were retained. Identical CDR3 proteins give one entry, which carries the most common genes and DNA. A total of 500,000 to 600,000 distinct CDR3 sequences appear in this sample, 10% to 15% of them only once. Roughly 10% of the sample is taken by the ten largest. Here the sequenced sample was PBMCs from blood, taken on the day of vaccination. The receptors shown here come from a man aged 45 to 65 who received an inactivated influenza vaccine. Donor details come from another sample of the same person, matched by shared clones.

The chain is built from TRBV5-1 and TRBJ2-5; D not resolved. The CDR3 sequence is 14 residues long. V was pared by 0 bases and J by 3 bases, with 9 bases between. Looked up from germline, CDR1 is SGHRS and CDR2 is YFSETQ. The CDR3 DNA follows: TGCGCCAGCAGCTTGGATGGCCCTAAAGAGACCCAGTACTTC. It translates to CASSLDGPKETQYF.

The gene calls are TRBV10-3 and TRBJ2-7; 9 bases are a match to TRBD2. Unmatched junction bases numbered 3, after V lost 10 bases and J lost 2 bases. The CDR3 sequence is 12 residues long. Germline V gene lookup returns CDR1 ENHRY and CDR2 SYGVKD. CDR3 bases: TGTGCCACGCGGGGGGGAACCTACGAGCAGTACTTC. It translates to CATRGGTYEQYF.

This clonotype was observed a few times. The CDR3 spells CASSQVTGRDSPLHF. CDR3 nucleotides: TGTGCCAGCAGCCAAGTAACAGGGAGGGATTCACCCCTCCACTTT. This sequence joins TRBV3-1 and TRBJ1-6, with a weak D call TRBD1 (6 bases). Per germline, CDR1 LGHDT and CDR2 YNNKEL (reference sequence). Trimming cost V 1 base and J 8 bases, with 12 bases left between them. This CDR3 is 15 amino acids long.

V and J are TRBV7-8 and TRBJ2-2; TRBD1 is a possible D gene (6 bases). CDR1 is SGHVS and CDR2 is FQNEAQ in the germline V gene. Trimming removed 3 bases from V and 0 bases from J, with 11 bases in between. The CDR3 length is 16 residues. This chain's CDR3 is CASSLLGHPNTGELFF. For the CDR3, the DNA is TGTGCCAGCAGCTTGCTGGGACACCCGAACACCGGGGAGCTGTTTTTT.

This clonotype was seen a handful of times. The chain couples TRBV11-3 to TRBJ2-1; weak D call: TRBD2 (6 bases). The ends were cut back, 6 bases at V and 0 bases at J, with 12 bases in the middle. Germline V lookup: CDR1 SGHNT, CDR2 YENEEA. The CDR3 is 15 amino acids. CDR3 region: CASSWGGLSYNEQFF. CDR3 coding DNA: TGTGCCAGCAGTTGGGGAGGTCTCTCCTACAATGAGCAGTTCTTC.

V is TRBV7-2 and J is TRBJ2-2; possible D gene TRBD1, 6 bases. Germline assignment: CDR1 SGHTA and CDR2 FQGNSA. Trimming took off 5 bases at V and 2 bases at J, with 15 bases between the two ends. This CDR3 spans 16 amino acids. In DNA, the CDR3 is TGTGCCAGCAGCGAACGTCGGACAGCCAACACCGGGGAGCTGTTTTTT. Its translation: CASSERRTANTGELFF.

This clonotype was detected many times. The chain combines TRBV5-4 with TRBJ2-3; 8 positions agree with TRBD2. This CDR3 is 15 amino acids long. The germline gives CDR1 SGHNT, CDR2 YYREEE (reference sequence). V lost 3 bases, J lost 4 bases, and 7 bases stayed unmatched. This chain's CDR3 is CASSSGGGLPDTQYF. In DNA form, the CDR3 reads TGTGCCAGCAGCTCCGGGGGGGGACTCCCAGATACGCAGTATTTT. The full variable domain, completed using reference TRBV5-4 and TRBJ2-3, is ETGVTQSPTHLIKTRGQQVTLRCSSQSGHNTVSWYQQALGQGPQFIFQYYREEENGRGNFPPRFSGLQFPNYSSELNVNALELDDSALYLCASSSGGGLPDTQYFGPGTRLTVL.